This TCR beta chain was retrieved from a study of blood T cell repertoires in COVID-19. Participant age was about 18 to 89 years, and participants resided in fewer than 25 US areas. Clones were read by immunoSEQ multiplex PCR, and TCRdb kept only the in-frame ones, dropping some. This sample has fewer than 250,000 clones, with 83% found just once. The V gene lost 5 bases and the J gene lost 11 bases, with 13 bases spanning the gap. The CDR3 contains 12 residues. Germline V lookup: CDR1 SQVTM, CDR2 ANQGSEA. This clone was counted only a few times. Material: PBMCs or T cells enriched from blood (not recorded which). This sequence joins TRBV29-1 and TRBJ1-6; D is unresolved. This receptor was identified in a woman between 45 and 60 years old who had been exposed to COVID-19. The CDR3 sequence: CSVSDGRAPLHF. The CDR3 DNA follows: TGCAGCGTTTCTGACGGCCGGGCACCCCTCCACTTT.